The 2 T cell receptor beta chains below come from one sample, sequenced in a study of tumor and adjacent non-tumor tissue in lung cancer. Three rounds of nested PCR, following a modified ARM-PCR protocol, produced the TCRbeta library. TCRdb re-called the multiplex PCR reads with MiXCR, one entry per CDR3 protein. The data hold 60,000 to 85,000 distinct CDR3 sequences, with over 75% observed a single time. The template was RNA from unsorted bulk tissue. Sequences were obtained from lung tumor tissue. These receptor sequences come from a woman in her 50s with non-small cell lung cancer.

As for this clonotype: Here the CDR3 omits its conserved ending phenylalanine or tryptophan, so a read error is the likely source. This sequence joins TRBV29-1 and TRBJ2-5; D is unresolved. V lost 6 bases and J lost 4, with 15 bases in between. This CDR3 region has 13 residues. Germline CDR1 SQVTM, CDR2 ANQGSEA. The CDR3 loop is CSVSENLGETQYS. For the CDR3, the DNA is TGCAGCGTCTCTGAGAATTTGGGAGAGACCCAGTACTCC.

The gene calls are TRBV4-1 and TRBJ2-3; 7 bases map to TRBD2. The CDR3 totals 17 residues. The germline V gene encodes CDR1 MGHRA and CDR2 YSYEKL. Trimming took 0 bases from V and 4 from J; bases not matched to a gene: 10. CDR3 DNA: TGCGCCAGCAGCCAAGAGGTAGCGGGTAGTGTCTCAGATACGCAGTATTTT. Residues: CASSQEVAGSVSDTQYF.